Listed below are T cell receptor beta chains from one sample, sequenced in a study of T cell changes during pregnancy in multiple sclerosis. TCRdb's table, derived via immunoSEQ multiplex PCR, lists solely in-frame clones and lacks some. Here the sample spans 65,000 to 90,000 clones, around 90% being singletons. The sample here was CD4+ T cells from peripheral blood mononuclear cells, taken after pregnancy. The receptors come from a female donor with multiple sclerosis, enrolled in a pregnancy study. Each CDR3 is given with its conserved first and last residue. D genes are given only for firm matches. For some rows the clone size is stated as once, few or many, or as a class when expanded; others skip it.

CDR3 DNA: TGCGCCAGCAGCTTGGTTTCCCTTGCGGGCGGAGCGTACAATGAGCAGTTCTTC; CDR3 protein: CASSLVSLAGGAYNEQFF; V gene: TRBV5-1; clone size: NA; J gene: TRBJ2-1; D gene: NA
CDR3 DNA: TGTGCCAGTGGAAGGGGAGGCACTGAAGCTTTCTTT; CDR3 protein: CASGRGGTEAFF; V gene: TRBV19; clone size: NA; J gene: TRBJ1-1; D gene: NA
CDR3 DNA: TGTGCCAGTAGTGCGTTAGAAGGGAGCGGGAATACTGAAGCTTTCTTT; CDR3 protein: CASSALEGSGNTEAFF; V gene: TRBV19; clone size: NA; J gene: TRBJ1-1; D gene: NA
CDR3 DNA: TGTGCCAGCACCCGGACAGCGGCGAGTGGCTACACCTTC; CDR3 protein: CASTRTAASGYTF; V gene: TRBV6-5; clone size: NA; J gene: TRBJ1-2; D gene: NA
CDR3 DNA: TGTGCCAGCAGCTTGGAGGGGCAGCGAACTAACTATGGCTACACCTTC; CDR3 protein: CASSLEGQRTNYGYTF; V gene: TRBV5-8; clone size: NA; J gene: TRBJ1-2; D gene: NA
CDR3 DNA: TGTGCCAGTAGTATCCGGAGGGATGAAAAACTGTTTTTT; CDR3 protein: CASSIRRDEKLFF; V gene: TRBV19; clone size: NA; J gene: TRBJ1-4; D gene: NA
CDR3 DNA: TGTGCCAGTAGGGGAGGGAGCAATCAGCCCCAGCATTTT; CDR3 protein: CASRGGSNQPQHF; V gene: TRBV19; clone size: once; J gene: TRBJ1-5; D gene: NA
CDR3 DNA: TGTGCCAGCAGCCAAGATCAGGGGGCCAAAAACATTCAGTACTTC; CDR3 protein: CASSQDQGAKNIQYF; V gene: TRBV14; clone size: NA; J gene: TRBJ2-4; D gene: NA
CDR3 DNA: TGTGCCTGGAGGGGGACAGGGGCTGGAAACACCATATATTTT; CDR3 protein: CAWRGTGAGNTIYF; V gene: TRBV30; clone size: NA; J gene: TRBJ1-3; D gene: TRBD1
CDR3 DNA: TGTGCCAGTGCGACAGGGCTTGGGGCCAACGTCCTGACTTTC; CDR3 protein: CASATGLGANVLTF; V gene: TRBV19; clone size: NA; J gene: TRBJ2-6; D gene: TRBD1
CDR3 DNA: TGTGCCAGTACCCCGGGAGGGGTCGGCGGAAACACCATATATTTT; CDR3 protein: CASTPGGVGGNTIYF; V gene: TRBV19; clone size: NA; J gene: TRBJ1-3; D gene: NA
CDR3 DNA: TGTGCCAGCAGCAGACAGGGTTTCTTCCGCTCTGGGGCCAACGTCCTGACTTTC; CDR3 protein: CASSRQGFFRSGANVLTF; V gene: TRBV7-9; clone size: NA; J gene: TRBJ2-6; D gene: TRBD1
CDR3 DNA: TGTGCCAGCAGCTTGGGCATTAACACCGGGGAGCTGTTTTTT; CDR3 protein: CASSLGINTGELFF; V gene: TRBV7-3; clone size: NA; J gene: TRBJ2-2; D gene: NA
CDR3 DNA: TGTGCCAGCAGCTCGGGGACCGGGGGGCCGTACTTC; CDR3 protein: CASSSGTGGPYF; V gene: TRBV7-2; clone size: NA; J gene: TRBJ2-7; D gene: NA
CDR3 DNA: TGTGCCAGCTCCCCGGACAGGACCGGTTTAGAGACCCAGTACTTC; CDR3 protein: CASSPDRTGLETQYF; V gene: TRBV28; clone size: NA; J gene: TRBJ2-5; D gene: TRBD1
CDR3 DNA: TGTGCCAGCAGTCTCACCGGCGGGTTGGGTGGCTACACCTTC; CDR3 protein: CASSLTGGLGGYTF; V gene: TRBV28; clone size: NA; J gene: TRBJ1-2; D gene: NA
CDR3 DNA: TGTGCCAGCAGTACAGGGTTGAACACTGAAGCTTTCTTT; CDR3 protein: CASSTGLNTEAFF; V gene: TRBV28; clone size: NA; J gene: TRBJ1-1; D gene: NA
CDR3 DNA: TGTGCCAGCAGCCCCGGTTCGGGAAGCACAGATACGCAGTATTTT; CDR3 protein: CASSPGSGSTDTQYF; V gene: TRBV7-9; clone size: NA; J gene: TRBJ2-3; D gene: NA
CDR3 DNA: TGTGCCAGCAGCTCCGGGACAGGGTTAGATACGCAGTATTTT; CDR3 protein: CASSSGTGLDTQYF; V gene: TRBV5-4; clone size: NA; J gene: TRBJ2-3; D gene: TRBD1
CDR3 DNA: TGTGCCAGCTCACGGGGCCCCGGTGAAGGGGGCTACACCTTC; CDR3 protein: CASSRGPGEGGYTF; V gene: TRBV18; clone size: NA; J gene: TRBJ1-2; D gene: NA
CDR3 DNA: TGCAGCGTTACAGACCCCAAAAACATTCAGTACTTC; CDR3 protein: CSVTDPKNIQYF; V gene: TRBV29-1; clone size: NA; J gene: TRBJ2-4; D gene: NA
CDR3 DNA: TGTGCCAGCGGTGGGACTAGCGGATTCAAATGGGGACAAGAGACCCAGTACTTC; CDR3 protein: CASGGTSGFKWGQETQYF; V gene: TRBV25-1; clone size: NA; J gene: TRBJ2-5; D gene: TRBD2
CDR3 DNA: TGTGCCAGCAGTTATGGGGGGAGGCCCGCCAATGAGCAGTTCTTC; CDR3 protein: CASSYGGRPANEQFF; V gene: TRBV6-5; clone size: NA; J gene: TRBJ2-1; D gene: NA
CDR3 DNA: TGTGCCACCAGGAGGTCAGGGCTCGAAGGTGAAGCTTTCTTT; CDR3 protein: CATRRSGLEGEAFF; V gene: TRBV15; clone size: NA; J gene: TRBJ1-1; D gene: NA
CDR3 DNA: TGTGCCAGCTTAGACACAACTAACTATGGCTACACCTTC; CDR3 protein: CASLDTTNYGYTF; V gene: TRBV9; clone size: NA; J gene: TRBJ1-2; D gene: NA
CDR3 DNA: TGTGCCAGCAGTGCACCTTTGGGCGGCTACACCTTC; CDR3 protein: CASSAPLGGYTF; V gene: TRBV25-1; clone size: NA; J gene: TRBJ1-2; D gene: NA
CDR3 DNA: TGTGCCACCTGGGGGGATTATGGCTACACCTTC; CDR3 protein: CATWGDYGYTF; V gene: TRBV6-5; clone size: NA; J gene: TRBJ1-2; D gene: NA
CDR3 DNA: TGTGCCAGCAGTTACGGGGGCAGGGGAACAGATACGCAGTATTTT; CDR3 protein: CASSYGGRGTDTQYF; V gene: TRBV6-5; clone size: NA; J gene: TRBJ2-3; D gene: NA
CDR3 DNA: TGTGCCAGCAGCTTAGGGGCTTCCAGCTGGGAGACCCAGTACTTC; CDR3 protein: CASSLGASSWETQYF; V gene: TRBV7-2; clone size: NA; J gene: TRBJ2-5; D gene: NA
CDR3 DNA: TGCGCCAGCAGCCAAGTCCCGCCGGGACAGGGGAATGGCTACACCTTC; CDR3 protein: CASSQVPPGQGNGYTF; V gene: TRBV4-1; clone size: NA; J gene: TRBJ1-2; D gene: TRBD1
CDR3 DNA: TGCGCCAGCAGTCTGACAGGGGCGCGCTACGAGCAGTACTTC; CDR3 protein: CASSLTGARYEQYF; V gene: TRBV10-2; clone size: NA; J gene: TRBJ2-7; D gene: TRBD1
CDR3 DNA: TGTGCCAGCAGCGTATACAGGGTGGGGACCGGGGAGCTGTTTTTT; CDR3 protein: CASSVYRVGTGELFF; V gene: TRBV9; clone size: NA; J gene: TRBJ2-2; D gene: NA
CDR3 DNA: TGTGCCAGTACCCGCACCGGGACAGACGACTATGGCTACACCTTC; CDR3 protein: CASTRTGTDDYGYTF; V gene: TRBV19; clone size: NA; J gene: TRBJ1-2; D gene: TRBD1
CDR3 DNA: TGTGCCAGCAGCTTGCGCCAACAGGTGGGGAATGAGCAGTTCTTC; CDR3 protein: CASSLRQQVGNEQFF; V gene: TRBV11-2; clone size: NA; J gene: TRBJ2-1; D gene: NA
CDR3 DNA: TGTGCCAGCAGCTTTACAGGGACAACGGCCCCCCAAGGAAACATTCAGTACTTC; CDR3 protein: CASSFTGTTAPQGNIQYF; V gene: TRBV7-9; clone size: NA; J gene: TRBJ2-4; D gene: NA
CDR3 DNA: TGCGCCAGCAGCCTGGACAGCCCGAACACCGGGGAGCTGTTTTTT; CDR3 protein: CASSLDSPNTGELFF; V gene: TRBV5-1; clone size: NA; J gene: TRBJ2-2; D gene: NA
CDR3 DNA: TGTGCCAGCAGTTTAGCAGGGGTATTTAGAGAAAAACTGTTTTTT; CDR3 protein: CASSLAGVFREKLFF; V gene: TRBV27; clone size: NA; J gene: TRBJ1-4; D gene: NA
CDR3 DNA: TGTGCCAGCAAGCAGGGAATTTCCTACAATGAGCAGTTCTTC; CDR3 protein: CASKQGISYNEQFF; V gene: TRBV28; clone size: NA; J gene: TRBJ2-1; D gene: NA
CDR3 DNA: TGTGCCAGCAGCTTGGGTATAGCGGGAGGGCCTGGGGAGCAGTTCTTC; CDR3 protein: CASSLGIAGGPGEQFF; V gene: TRBV5-4; clone size: NA; J gene: TRBJ2-1; D gene: TRBD2
CDR3 DNA: TGTGCCAGCAGTGGACGCACCGGGACAGGGCGAGACGAGCAGTACTTC; CDR3 protein: CASSGRTGTGRDEQYF; V gene: TRBV6-6; clone size: once; J gene: TRBJ2-7; D gene: TRBD1
CDR3 DNA: TGTGCCAGCGGGACAGTAAATTCCTACGAGCAGTACTTC; CDR3 protein: CASGTVNSYEQYF; V gene: TRBV27; clone size: NA; J gene: TRBJ2-7; D gene: TRBD1
CDR3 DNA: TGTGCCAGCAGTTTATCCTTTTGGGGGGGTCGAGGCGATGGCTACACCTTC; CDR3 protein: CASSLSFWGGRGDGYTF; V gene: TRBV28; clone size: NA; J gene: TRBJ1-2; D gene: NA
CDR3 DNA: TGTGCCATCAGTCCGGACAGGCGCAATCAGCCCCAGCATTTT; CDR3 protein: CAISPDRRNQPQHF; V gene: TRBV6-5; clone size: NA; J gene: TRBJ1-5; D gene: TRBD1
CDR3 DNA: TGTGCCAGTAGTAACCAAGGGGGCGATTCCTACGAGCAGTACTTC; CDR3 protein: CASSNQGGDSYEQYF; V gene: TRBV19; clone size: NA; J gene: TRBJ2-7; D gene: TRBD1
CDR3 DNA: TGTGCCAGCTCACACTCTCCTGAGGCTGAAGCTTTCTTT; CDR3 protein: CASSHSPEAEAFF; V gene: TRBV18; clone size: NA; J gene: TRBJ1-1; D gene: NA
CDR3 DNA: TGCAGCGTTGCGTCGGGGGGACTAGCGGGGGGGCCCAATGAGCAGTTCTTC; CDR3 protein: CSVASGGLAGGPNEQFF; V gene: TRBV29-1; clone size: NA; J gene: TRBJ2-1; D gene: TRBD2
CDR3 DNA: TGCGCCAGCAGCTTACAGGGCAACACTGAAGCTTTCTTT; CDR3 protein: CASSLQGNTEAFF; V gene: TRBV5-1; clone size: NA; J gene: TRBJ1-1; D gene: NA